This TCR beta chain originates from a study of blood T cells in healthy people across ages. The draw of peripheral blood yielded approximately 10 milliliters from each donor. Total RNA, at least 5.5 micrograms per sample, came from PBMCs. This clonotype was seen more than once but under ten times. Its cognate antigen is unknown. The CDR3 has 16 amino acids. V lost 0 bases and J lost 2, with 15 bases in between. Looked up from germline, CDR1 is SGDLS and CDR2 is YYNGEE. It was with a sample-barcoded 5' primer and a J-beta primer mix that a second PCR of roughly 7 to 12 cycles was run. TCRdb re-analysed the 5' RACE reads in MiXCR, keeping a single row per CDR3 protein. This sample carries 700,000 to 1,000,000 distinct CDR3 sequences, under 45% of them seen once, and the ten largest clones take about a fifth. Whole-study results and caveats: Leaving the PBMCs unsorted stopped any conclusive comparison of naive versus antigen-experienced cells.

The receptor's source is a man in his 60s in good health. The chain combines TRBV9 with TRBJ2-7, with D maybe TRBD1 (6 bases). Sequenced material: blood. CDR3 sequence (DNA): TGTGCCAGCAGCGTAGGCCCCGCTACAGGGCCCTACGAGCAGTACTTC. Translating it yields CASSVGPATGPYEQYF. Filled out from reference TRBV9 and TRBJ2-7, the complete variable domain reads DSGVTQTPKHLITATGQRVTLRCSPRSGDLSVYWYQQSLDQGLQFLIQYYNGEERAKGNILERFSAQQFPDLHSELNLSSLELGDSALYFCASSVGPATGPYEQYFGPGTRLTVT.